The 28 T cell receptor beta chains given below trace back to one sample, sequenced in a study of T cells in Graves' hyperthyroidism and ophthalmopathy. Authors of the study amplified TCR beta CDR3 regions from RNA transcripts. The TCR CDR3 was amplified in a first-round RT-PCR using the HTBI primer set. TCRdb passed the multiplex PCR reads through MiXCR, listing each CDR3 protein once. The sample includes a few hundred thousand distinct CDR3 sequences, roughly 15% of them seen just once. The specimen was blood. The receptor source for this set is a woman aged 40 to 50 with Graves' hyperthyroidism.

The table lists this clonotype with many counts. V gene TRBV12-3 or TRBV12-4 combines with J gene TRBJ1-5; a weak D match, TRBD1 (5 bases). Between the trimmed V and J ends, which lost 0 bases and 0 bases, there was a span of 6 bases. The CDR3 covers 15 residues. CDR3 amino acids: CASSLAGDSNQPQHF. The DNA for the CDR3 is TGTGCCAGCAGTTTAGCGGGGGATAGCAATCAGCCCCAGCATTTT.

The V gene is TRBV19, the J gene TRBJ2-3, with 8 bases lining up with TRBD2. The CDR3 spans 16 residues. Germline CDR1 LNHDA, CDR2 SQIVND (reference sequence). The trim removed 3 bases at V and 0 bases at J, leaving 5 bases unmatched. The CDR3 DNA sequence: TGTGCCAGTAGTATTGGCGGGAGGACTAGCACAGATACGCAGTATTTT. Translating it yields CASSIGGRTSTDTQYF.

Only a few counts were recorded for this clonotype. This CDR3 reads CASSRAGTSATGELFF. For the CDR3, the DNA is TGTGCCAGCAGCCGCGCCGGGACTAGCGCCACCGGGGAGCTGTTTTTT. The chain employs TRBV3-1 and TRBJ2-2; 10 bases agree with TRBD2. V shed 4 bases, J shed 4 bases, and the junction held 6 bases outside the gene matches. Germline loops: CDR1 LGHDT, CDR2 YNNKEL (reference sequence). The CDR3 sequence is 16 residues long.

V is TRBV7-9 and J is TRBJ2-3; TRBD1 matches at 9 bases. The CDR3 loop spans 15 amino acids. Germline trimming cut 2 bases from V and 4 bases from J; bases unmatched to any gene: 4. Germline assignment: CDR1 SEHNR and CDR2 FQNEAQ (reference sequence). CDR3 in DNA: TGTGCCAGCAGCTTAAGGGGACAGGGTGCAGATACGCAGTATTTT. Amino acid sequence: CASSLRGQGADTQYF.

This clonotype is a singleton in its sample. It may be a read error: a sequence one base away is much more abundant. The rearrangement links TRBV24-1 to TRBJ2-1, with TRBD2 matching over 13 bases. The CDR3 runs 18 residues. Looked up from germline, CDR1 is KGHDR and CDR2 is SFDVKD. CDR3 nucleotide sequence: TGTGCCACCAGTGACTTCGGACTAGCGGGAGAGTCCTACGATGAGCAGTTCTTC. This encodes CATSDFGLAGESYDEQFF.

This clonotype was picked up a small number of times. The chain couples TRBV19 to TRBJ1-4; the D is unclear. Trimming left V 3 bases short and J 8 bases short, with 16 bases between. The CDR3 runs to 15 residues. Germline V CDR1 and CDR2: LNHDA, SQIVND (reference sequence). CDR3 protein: CASSIDRGPDEKLFF. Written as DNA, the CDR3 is TGTGCCAGTAGTATTGATCGGGGTCCGGACGAAAAACTGTTTTTT.

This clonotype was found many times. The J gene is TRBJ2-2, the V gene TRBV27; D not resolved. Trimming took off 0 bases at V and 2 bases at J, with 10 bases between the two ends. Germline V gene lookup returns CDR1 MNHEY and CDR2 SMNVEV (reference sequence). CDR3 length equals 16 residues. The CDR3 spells CASSLSELGNTGELFF. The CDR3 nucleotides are TGTGCCAGCAGTTTATCGGAACTGGGAAACACCGGGGAGCTGTTTTTT.

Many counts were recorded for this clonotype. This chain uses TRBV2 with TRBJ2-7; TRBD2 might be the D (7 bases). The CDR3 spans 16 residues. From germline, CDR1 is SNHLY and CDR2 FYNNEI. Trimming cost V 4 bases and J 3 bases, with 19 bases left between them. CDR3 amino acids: CASSAGGQGVGYEQYF. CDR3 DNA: TGTGCCAGCAGTGCCGGGGGGCAGGGAGTGGGCTACGAGCAGTACTTC.

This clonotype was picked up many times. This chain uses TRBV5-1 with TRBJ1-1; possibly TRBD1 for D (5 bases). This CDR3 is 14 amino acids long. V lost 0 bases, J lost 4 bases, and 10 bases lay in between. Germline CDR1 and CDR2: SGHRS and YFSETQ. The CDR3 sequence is CASSLDGGRTEAFF. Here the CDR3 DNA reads TGCGCCAGCAGCTTGGACGGGGGTCGCACTGAAGCTTTCTTT.

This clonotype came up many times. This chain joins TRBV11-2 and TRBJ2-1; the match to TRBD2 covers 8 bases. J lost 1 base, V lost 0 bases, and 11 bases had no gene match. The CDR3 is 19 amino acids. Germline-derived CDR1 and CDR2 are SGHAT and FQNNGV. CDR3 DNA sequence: TGTGCCAGCAGCTTAGACCCCGGGGGTAGCGGGAAATCCTACAATGAGCAGTTCTTC. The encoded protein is CASSLDPGGSGKSYNEQFF.

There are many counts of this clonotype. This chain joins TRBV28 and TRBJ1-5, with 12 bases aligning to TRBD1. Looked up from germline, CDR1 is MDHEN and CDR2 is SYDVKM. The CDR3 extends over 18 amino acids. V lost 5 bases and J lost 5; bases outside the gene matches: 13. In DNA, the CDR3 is TGTGCCAGCAGTCCCCCAACCGGGACAGGGGGCGGGCATCAGCCCCAGCATTTT. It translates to CASSPPTGTGGGHQPQHF.

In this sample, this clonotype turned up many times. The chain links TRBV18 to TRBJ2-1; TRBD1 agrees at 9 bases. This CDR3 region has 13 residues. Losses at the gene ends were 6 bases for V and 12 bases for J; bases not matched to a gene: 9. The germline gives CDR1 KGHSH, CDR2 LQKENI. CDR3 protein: CASSPEDRGRQFF. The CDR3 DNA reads TGTGCCAGCTCCCCGGAAGACAGGGGGAGGCAGTTCTTC.

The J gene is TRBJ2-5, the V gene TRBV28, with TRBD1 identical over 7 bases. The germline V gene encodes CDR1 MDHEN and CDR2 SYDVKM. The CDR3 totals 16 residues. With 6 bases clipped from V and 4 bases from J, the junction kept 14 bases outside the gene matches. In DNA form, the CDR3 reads TGTGCCAGCAGCATTCCGGGACAGCTGGACGGAGAGACCCAGTACTTC. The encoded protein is CASSIPGQLDGETQYF.

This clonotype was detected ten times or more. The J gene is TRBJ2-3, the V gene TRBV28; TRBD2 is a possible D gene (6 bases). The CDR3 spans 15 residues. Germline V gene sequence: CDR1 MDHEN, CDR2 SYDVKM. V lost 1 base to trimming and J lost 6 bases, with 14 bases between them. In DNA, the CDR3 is TGTGCCAGCAGTTTATTGCGGACGGAGGGGGATACGCAGTATTTT. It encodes CASSLLRTEGDTQYF.

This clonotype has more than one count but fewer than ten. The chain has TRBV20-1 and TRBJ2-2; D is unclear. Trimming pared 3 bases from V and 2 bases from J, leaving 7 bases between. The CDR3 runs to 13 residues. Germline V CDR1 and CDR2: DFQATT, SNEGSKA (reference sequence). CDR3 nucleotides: TGCAGTGCTAGCCAAGTCAACACCGGGGAGCTGTTTTTT. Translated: CSASQVNTGELFF.

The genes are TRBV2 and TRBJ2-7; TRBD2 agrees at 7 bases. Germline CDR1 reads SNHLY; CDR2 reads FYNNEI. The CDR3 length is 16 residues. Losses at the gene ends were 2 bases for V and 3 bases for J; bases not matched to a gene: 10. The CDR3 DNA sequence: TGTGCCAGCAGTGAATTGGGCGGGAGTTGGATCTACGAGCAGTACTTC. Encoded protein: CASSELGGSWIYEQYF.

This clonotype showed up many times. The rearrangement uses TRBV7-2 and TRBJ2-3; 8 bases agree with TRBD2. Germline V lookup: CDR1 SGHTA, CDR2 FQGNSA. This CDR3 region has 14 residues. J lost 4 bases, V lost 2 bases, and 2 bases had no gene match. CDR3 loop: CASSLSGGSDTQYF. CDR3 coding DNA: TGTGCCAGCAGCTTATCGGGAGGGTCAGATACGCAGTATTTT.

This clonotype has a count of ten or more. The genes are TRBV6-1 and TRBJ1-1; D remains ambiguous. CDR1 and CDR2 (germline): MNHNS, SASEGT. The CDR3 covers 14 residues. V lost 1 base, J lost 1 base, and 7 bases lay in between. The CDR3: CASSEEWGNTEAFF. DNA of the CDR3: TGTGCCAGCAGTGAAGAATGGGGGAACACTGAAGCTTTCTTT.

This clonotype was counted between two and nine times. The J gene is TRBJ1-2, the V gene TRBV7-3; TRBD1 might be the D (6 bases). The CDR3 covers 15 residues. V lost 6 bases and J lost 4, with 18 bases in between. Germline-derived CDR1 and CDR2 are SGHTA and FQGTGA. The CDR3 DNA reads TGTGCCAGCAGTTCGGACAGTAAAGGGATCTATGGCTACACCTTC. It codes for CASSSDSKGIYGYTF.

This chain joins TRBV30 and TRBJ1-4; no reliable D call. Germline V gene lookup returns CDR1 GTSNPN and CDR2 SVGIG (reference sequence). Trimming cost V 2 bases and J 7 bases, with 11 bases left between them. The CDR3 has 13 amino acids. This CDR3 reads CAWSSQVLEKLFF. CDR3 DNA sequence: TGTGCCTGGAGTTCGCAGGTTCTTGAAAAACTGTTTTTT.

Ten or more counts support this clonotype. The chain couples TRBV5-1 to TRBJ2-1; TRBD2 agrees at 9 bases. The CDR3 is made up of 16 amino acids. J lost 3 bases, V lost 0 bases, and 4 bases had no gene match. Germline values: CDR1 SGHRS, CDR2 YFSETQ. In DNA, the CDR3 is TGCGCCAGCAGCTTGGAAGCTAGCGGGGACTACAATGAGCAGTTCTTC. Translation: CASSLEASGDYNEQFF.

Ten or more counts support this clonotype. CDR3 amino acids: CSAPGPEGTYGYTF. CDR3 nucleotides: TGCAGTGCTCCGGGACCAGAGGGGACCTATGGCTACACCTTC. This chain connects TRBV20-1 to TRBJ1-2; the D gene is possibly TRBD1 (5 bases). The CDR3 loop spans 14 amino acids. Germline V gene lookup returns CDR1 DFQATT and CDR2 SNEGSKA (reference sequence). The ends were cut back, 5 bases at V and 4 bases at J, with 17 bases in the middle.

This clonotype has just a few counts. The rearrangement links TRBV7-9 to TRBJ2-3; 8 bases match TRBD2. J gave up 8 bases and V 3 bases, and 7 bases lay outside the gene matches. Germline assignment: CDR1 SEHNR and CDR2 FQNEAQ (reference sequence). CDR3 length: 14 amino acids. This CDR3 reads CASSFGGELGTQYF. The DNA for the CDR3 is TGTGCCAGCAGCTTCGGGGGGGAGCTTGGTACGCAGTATTTT.

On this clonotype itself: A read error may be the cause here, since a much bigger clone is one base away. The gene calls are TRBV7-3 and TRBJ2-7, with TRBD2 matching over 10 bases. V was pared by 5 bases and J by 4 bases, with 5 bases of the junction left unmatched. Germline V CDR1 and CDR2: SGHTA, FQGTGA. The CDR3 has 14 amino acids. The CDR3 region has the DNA TGTGCCAGCAGCCGTGGACTAGCGGAATACGAGCAGTACTTC. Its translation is CASSRGLAEYEQYF.

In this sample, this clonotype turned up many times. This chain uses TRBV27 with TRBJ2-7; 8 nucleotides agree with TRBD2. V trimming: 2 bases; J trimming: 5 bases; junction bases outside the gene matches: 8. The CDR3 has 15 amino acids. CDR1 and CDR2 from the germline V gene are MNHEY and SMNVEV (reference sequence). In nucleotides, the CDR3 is TGTGCCAGCAGTTTAACGGGAGGGGATATCCACGAGCAGTACTTC. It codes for CASSLTGGDIHEQYF.

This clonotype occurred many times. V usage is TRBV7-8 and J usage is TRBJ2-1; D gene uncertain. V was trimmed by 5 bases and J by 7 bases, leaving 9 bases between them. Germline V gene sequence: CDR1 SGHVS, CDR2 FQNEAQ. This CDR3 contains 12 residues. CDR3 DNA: TGTGCCAGCAGCCATCGAGCGAATGAGCAGTTCTTC. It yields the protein CASSHRANEQFF.

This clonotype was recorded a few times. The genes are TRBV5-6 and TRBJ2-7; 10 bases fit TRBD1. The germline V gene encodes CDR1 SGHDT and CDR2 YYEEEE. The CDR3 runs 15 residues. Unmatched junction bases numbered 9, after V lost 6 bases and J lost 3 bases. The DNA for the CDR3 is TGTGCCAGCAACCCGACAGGGGGCGCGAACTACGAGCAGTACTTC. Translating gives CASNPTGGANYEQYF.

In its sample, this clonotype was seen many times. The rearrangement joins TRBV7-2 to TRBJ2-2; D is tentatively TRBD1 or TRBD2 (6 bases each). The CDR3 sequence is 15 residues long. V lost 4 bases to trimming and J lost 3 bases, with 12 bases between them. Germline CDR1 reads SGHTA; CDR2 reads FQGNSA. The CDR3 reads CASSYAGQDTGELFF. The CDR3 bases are TGTGCCAGCAGCTACGCGGGACAAGACACCGGGGAGCTGTTTTTT. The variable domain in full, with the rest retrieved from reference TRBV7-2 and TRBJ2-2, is GAGVSQSPSNKVTEKGKDVELRCDPISGHTALYWYRQSLGQGLEFLIYFQGNSAPDKSGLPSDRFSAERTGGSVSTLTIQRTQQEDSAVYLCASSYAGQDTGELFFGEGSRLTVL.